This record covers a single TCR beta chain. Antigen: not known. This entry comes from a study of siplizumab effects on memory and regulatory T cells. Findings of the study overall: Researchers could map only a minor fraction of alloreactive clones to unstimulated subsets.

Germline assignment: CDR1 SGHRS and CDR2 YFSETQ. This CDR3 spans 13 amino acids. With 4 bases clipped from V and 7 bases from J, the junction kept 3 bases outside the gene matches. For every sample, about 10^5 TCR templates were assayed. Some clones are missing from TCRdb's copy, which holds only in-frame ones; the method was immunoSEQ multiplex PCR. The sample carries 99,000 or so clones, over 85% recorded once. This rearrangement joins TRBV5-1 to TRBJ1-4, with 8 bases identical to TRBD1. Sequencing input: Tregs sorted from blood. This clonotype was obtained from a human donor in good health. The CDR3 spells CASSPGGSEKLFF. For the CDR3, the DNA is TGCGCCAGCAGCCCAGGGGGCAGTGAAAAACTGTTTTTT.